This record covers a single TCR beta chain. The CDR3 contains 14 residues. The germline V gene has CDR1 SGDLS and CDR2 YYNGEE. Trimming took 0 bases from V and 4 from J, leaving 10 bases between them. The time point is: before trial treatment. The record originates from a study of low-dose radiotherapy and immunotherapy resistance in tumors. Both a constant-region primer and a V-primer adapter served to amplify TCRs across approximately 19 PCR cycles. A single record per CDR3 protein comes from TCRdb applying MiXCR to the reads. The data contain about 50,000 distinct CDR3 sequences, around 11% of them singletons.

This TCR derives from a female donor with ovarian cancer. Sample: PBMCs, taken before treatment. The chain carries TRBV9 and TRBJ2-5; either TRBD1 or TRBD2 may fit D (6 bases each). The CDR3, as DNA: TGTGCCAGCAGCGTAGGGGGGGCGAGAGAGACCCAGTACTTC. Translation: CASSVGGARETQYF.